The clone carrying this T cell receptor beta chain was recorded only once. Between the trimmed V and J ends, which lost 4 bases and 5 bases, there was a span of 11 bases. CDR1 is LNHDA, CDR2 SQIVND, per germline (reference sequence). The CDR3 covers 13 residues. This entry is derived from a study of cytomegalovirus exposure and HLA in healthy donors. Data came from immunoSEQ multiplex PCR; TCRdb stores just in-frame clones and leaves some out. The sample lists fewer than 350,000 clones, 85% to 90% occurring once. This sequence joins TRBV19 and TRBJ2-5, with D unresolved. The TCR was taken from a woman aged 18-35 years in good health and CMV-seronegative. Sequencing was carried out using PBMCs. The CDR3 coding sequence is TGTGCCAGTAGTAAGGTCGGAGAGGAGACCCAGTACTTC. It is translated as CASSKVGEETQYF.